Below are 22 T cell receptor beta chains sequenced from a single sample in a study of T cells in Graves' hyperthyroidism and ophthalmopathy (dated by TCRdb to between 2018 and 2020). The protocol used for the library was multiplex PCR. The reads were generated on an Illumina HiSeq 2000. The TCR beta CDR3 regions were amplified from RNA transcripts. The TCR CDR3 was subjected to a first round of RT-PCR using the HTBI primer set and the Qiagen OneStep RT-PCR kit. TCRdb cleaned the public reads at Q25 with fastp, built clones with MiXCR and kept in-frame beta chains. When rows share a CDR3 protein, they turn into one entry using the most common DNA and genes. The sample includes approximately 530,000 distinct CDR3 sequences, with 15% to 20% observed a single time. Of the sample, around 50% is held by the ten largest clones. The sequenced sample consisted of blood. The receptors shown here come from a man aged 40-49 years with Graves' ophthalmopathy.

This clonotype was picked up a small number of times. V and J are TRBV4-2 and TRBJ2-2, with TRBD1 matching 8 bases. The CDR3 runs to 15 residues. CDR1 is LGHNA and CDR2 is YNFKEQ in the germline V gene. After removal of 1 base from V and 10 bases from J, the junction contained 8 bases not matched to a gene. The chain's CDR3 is CASSQGTGMGEELFF. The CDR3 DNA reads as TGTGCCAGCAGCCAAGGGACAGGGATGGGAGAGGAGCTGTTTTTT.

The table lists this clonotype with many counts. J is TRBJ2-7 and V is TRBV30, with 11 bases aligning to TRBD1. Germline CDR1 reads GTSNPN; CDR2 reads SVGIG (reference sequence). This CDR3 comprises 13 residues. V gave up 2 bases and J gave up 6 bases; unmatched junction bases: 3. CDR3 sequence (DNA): TGTGCCTGGAGTCCGGGACAGGGGGGCGAGCAGTACTTC. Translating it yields CAWSPGQGGEQYF.

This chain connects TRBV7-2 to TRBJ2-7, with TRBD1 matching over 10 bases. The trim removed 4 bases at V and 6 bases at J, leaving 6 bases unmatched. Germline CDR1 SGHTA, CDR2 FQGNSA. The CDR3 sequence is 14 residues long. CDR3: CASSSWDRGGEQYF. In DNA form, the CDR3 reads TGTGCCAGCAGCTCCTGGGACAGGGGAGGCGAGCAGTACTTC.

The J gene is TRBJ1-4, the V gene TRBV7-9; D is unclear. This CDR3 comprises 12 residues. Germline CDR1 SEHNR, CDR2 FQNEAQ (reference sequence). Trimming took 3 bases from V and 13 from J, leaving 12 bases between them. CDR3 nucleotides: TGTGCCAGCAGCTTCGGGGAGACGAGACTGTTTTTT. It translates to CASSFGETRLFF.

CDR3 amino acids: CASSVVYDSPLHF. Written as DNA, the CDR3 is TGTGCCAGCAGCGTAGTTTACGATTCACCCCTCCACTTT. The chain combines TRBV9 with TRBJ1-6, with D hard to call. Trimming took 0 bases from V and 8 from J, leaving 6 bases between them. The CDR3 is 13 amino acids. CDR1 and CDR2 (germline): SGDLS, YYNGEE.

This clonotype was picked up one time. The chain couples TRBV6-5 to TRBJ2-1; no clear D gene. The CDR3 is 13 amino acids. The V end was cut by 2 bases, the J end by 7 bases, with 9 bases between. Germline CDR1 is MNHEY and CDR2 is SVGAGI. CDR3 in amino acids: CASSYVPGNEQFF. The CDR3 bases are TGTGCCAGCAGTTACGTTCCCGGGAATGAGCAGTTCTTC.

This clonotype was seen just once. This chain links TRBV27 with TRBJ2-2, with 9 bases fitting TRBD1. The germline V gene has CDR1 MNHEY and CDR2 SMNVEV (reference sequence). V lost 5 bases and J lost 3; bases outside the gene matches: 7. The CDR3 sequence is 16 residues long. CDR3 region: CASSGAGQGYTGELFF. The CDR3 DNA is TGTGCCAGCAGTGGGGCCGGACAGGGGTACACCGGGGAGCTGTTTTTT.

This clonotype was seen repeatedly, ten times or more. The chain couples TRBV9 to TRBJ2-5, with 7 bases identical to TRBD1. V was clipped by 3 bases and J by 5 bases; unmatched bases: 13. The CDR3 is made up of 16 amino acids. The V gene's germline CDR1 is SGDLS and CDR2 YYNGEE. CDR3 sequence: CASSAPVHRGLETQYF. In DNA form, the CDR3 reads TGTGCCAGCAGCGCCCCTGTCCACAGGGGTCTCGAGACCCAGTACTTC.

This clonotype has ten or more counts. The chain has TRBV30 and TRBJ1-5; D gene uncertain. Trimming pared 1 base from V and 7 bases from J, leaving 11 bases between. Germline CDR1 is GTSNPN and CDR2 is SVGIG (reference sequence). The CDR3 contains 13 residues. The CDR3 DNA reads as TGTGCCTGGAGTGGAGCGGCCCGACAGCCCCAGCATTTT. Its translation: CAWSGAARQPQHF.

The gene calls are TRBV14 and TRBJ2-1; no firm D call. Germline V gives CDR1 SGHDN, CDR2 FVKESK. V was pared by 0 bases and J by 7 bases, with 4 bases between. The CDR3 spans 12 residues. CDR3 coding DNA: TGTGCCAGCAGCCAAGATGGGAATGAGCAGTTCTTC. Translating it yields CASSQDGNEQFF. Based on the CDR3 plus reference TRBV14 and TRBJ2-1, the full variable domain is EAGVTQFPSHSVIEKGQTVTLRCDPISGHDNLYWYRRVMGKEIKFLLHFVKESKQDESGMPNNRFLAERTGGTYSTLKVQPAELEDSGVYFCASSQDGNEQFFGPGTRLTVL.

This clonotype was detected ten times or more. CDR3: CASSPSTGELFF. As DNA, the CDR3 is TGTGCCAGCAGTCCCTCCACCGGGGAGCTGTTTTTT. The V and J genes are TRBV28 and TRBJ2-2; D gene uncertain. Trimming cost V 5 bases and J 4 bases, with 5 bases left between them. CDR1 is MDHEN and CDR2 is SYDVKM in the germline V gene. The CDR3 totals 12 residues.

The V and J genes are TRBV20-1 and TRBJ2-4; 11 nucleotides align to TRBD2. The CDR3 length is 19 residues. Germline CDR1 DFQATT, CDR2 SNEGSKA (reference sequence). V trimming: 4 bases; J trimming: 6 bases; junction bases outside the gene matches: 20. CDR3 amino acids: CSAIITIGASGRFGNIQYF. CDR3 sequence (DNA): TGCAGTGCTATCATCACGATAGGGGCTAGCGGGAGGTTCGGAAACATTCAGTACTTC.

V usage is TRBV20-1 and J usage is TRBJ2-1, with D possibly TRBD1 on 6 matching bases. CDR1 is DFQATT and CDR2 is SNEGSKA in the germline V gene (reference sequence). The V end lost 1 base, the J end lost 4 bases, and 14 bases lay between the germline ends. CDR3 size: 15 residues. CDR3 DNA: TGCAGTGCTAGAGTCGGACAGCCGGGATACAATGAGCAGTTCTTC. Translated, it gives CSARVGQPGYNEQFF.

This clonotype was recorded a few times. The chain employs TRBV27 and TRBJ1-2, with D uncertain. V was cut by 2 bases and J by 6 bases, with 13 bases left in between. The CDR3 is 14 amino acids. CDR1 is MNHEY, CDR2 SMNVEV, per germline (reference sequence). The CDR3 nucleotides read TGTGCCAGCAGTTTAGGTTCCTTTCGCCATGGCTACACCTTC. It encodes CASSLGSFRHGYTF.

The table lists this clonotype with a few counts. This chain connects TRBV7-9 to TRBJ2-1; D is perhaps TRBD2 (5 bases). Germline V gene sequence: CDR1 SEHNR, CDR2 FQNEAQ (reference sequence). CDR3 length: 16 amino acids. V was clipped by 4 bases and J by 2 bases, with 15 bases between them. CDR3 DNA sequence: TGTGCCAGCAGCTCCCCCCCGGAGGCCACCTACAATGAGCAGTTCTTC. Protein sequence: CASSSPPEATYNEQFF.

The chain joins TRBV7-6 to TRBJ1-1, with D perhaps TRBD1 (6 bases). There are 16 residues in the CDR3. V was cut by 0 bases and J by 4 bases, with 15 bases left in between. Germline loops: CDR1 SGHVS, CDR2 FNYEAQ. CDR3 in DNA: TGTGCCAGCAGCTTAGCGGTCGGAGGGGGGGGCACTGAAGCTTTCTTT. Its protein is CASSLAVGGGGTEAFF.

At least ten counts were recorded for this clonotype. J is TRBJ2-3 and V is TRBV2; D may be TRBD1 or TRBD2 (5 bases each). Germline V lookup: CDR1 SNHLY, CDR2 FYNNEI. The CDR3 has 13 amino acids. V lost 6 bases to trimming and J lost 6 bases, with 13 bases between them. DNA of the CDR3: TGTGCCAGCAGGGTCTCCAGGGAGGATACGCAGTATTTT. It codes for CASRVSREDTQYF.

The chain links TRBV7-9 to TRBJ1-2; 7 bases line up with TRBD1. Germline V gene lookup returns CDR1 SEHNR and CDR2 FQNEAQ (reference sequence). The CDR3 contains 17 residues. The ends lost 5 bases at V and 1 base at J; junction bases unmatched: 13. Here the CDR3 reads CASSRRPGTDSNYGYTF. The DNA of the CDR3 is TGTGCCAGCAGCCGAAGACCCGGGACAGATAGTAACTATGGCTACACCTTC.

The CDR3 sequence: CASKIREPGELFF. The CDR3 region has the DNA TGTGCCAGCAAGATCAGGGAGCCCGGGGAGCTGTTTTTT. The V call is TRBV6-4, the J call TRBJ2-2; D may correspond to TRBD1 or TRBD2 (5 bases each). Trimming took 7 bases from V and 6 from J, leaving 12 bases between them. Germline CDR1 is MRHNA and CDR2 is SNTAGT. This CDR3 region has 13 residues.

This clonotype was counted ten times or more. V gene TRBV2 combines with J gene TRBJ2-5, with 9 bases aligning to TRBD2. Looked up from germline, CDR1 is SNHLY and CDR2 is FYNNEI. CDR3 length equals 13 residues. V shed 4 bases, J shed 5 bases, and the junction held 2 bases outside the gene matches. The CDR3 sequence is CASSGTSVETQYF. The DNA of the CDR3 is TGTGCCAGCAGTGGGACTAGCGTTGAGACCCAGTACTTC.

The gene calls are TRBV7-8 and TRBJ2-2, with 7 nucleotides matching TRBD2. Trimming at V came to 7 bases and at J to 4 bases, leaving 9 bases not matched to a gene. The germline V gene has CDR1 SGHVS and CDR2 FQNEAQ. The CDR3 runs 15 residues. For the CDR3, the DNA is TGTGCCAGCACCCCCTTGGGCGGGGGCACCGGGGAGCTGTTTTTT. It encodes CASTPLGGGTGELFF.

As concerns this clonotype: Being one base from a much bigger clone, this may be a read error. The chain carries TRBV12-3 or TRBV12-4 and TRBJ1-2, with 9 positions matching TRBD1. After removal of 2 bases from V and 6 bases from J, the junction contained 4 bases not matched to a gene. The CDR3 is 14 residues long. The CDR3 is CASSLSWTGDGYTF. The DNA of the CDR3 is TGTGCCAGCAGTTTAAGTTGGACAGGGGATGGCTACACCTTC.